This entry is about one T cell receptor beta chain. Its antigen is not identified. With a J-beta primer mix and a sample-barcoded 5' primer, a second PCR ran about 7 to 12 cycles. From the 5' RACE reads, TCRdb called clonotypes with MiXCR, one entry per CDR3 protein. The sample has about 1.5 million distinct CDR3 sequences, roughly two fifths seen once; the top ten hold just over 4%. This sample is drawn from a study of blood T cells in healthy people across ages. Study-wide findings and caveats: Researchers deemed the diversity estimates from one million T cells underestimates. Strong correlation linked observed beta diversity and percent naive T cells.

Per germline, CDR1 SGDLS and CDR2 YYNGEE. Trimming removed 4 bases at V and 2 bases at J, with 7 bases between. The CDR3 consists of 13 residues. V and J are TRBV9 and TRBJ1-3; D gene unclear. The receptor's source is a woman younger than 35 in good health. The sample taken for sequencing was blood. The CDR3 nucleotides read TGTGCCAGCAGCTCTTCTCCTGGAAACACCATATATTTT. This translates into CASSSSPGNTIYF.